Listed here are 30 T cell receptor beta chains from one sample, sequenced in a study of shared clonotypes between healthy human individuals. TCRdb's table, derived via immunoSEQ multiplex PCR, lists solely in-frame clones and lacks some. This sample has 950,000 to 1,100,000 clones, with around 78% found just once. Sequencing used memory CD4+ T cells from PBMCs. Subset specified: CD45RA-negative fraction. The receptor set was obtained from a young man in good health. Some clones in this sample may be carry-over from other donors' samples.

This chain joins TRBV4-3 and TRBJ2-1, with D perhaps matching TRBD1 or TRBD2 (6 bases each). Germline CDR1 is LGHNA and CDR2 is YSLEER. The CDR3 has 16 amino acids. V lost 4 bases and J lost 0, with 13 bases in between. CDR3: CASSPVGGLSYNEQFF. The CDR3 DNA reads as TGCGCCAGCAGCCCCGTAGGGGGACTCTCCTACAATGAGCAGTTCTTC.

The chain uses TRBV2 and TRBJ1-5; 7 nucleotides agree with TRBD1. Germline CDR1 SNHLY, CDR2 FYNNEI. The trim removed 4 bases at V and 3 bases at J, leaving 6 bases unmatched. The CDR3 sequence is 15 residues long. The CDR3 nucleotides are TGTGCCAGCAGTGGCCGGGGACAGCTCAATCAGCCCCAGCATTTT. It specifies CASSGRGQLNQPQHF.

This clone appeared a single time. This chain connects TRBV18 to TRBJ1-2; weak D call: TRBD1 (6 bases). CDR1 is KGHSH, CDR2 LQKENI, per germline. CDR3 size: 14 residues. V was pared by 6 bases and J by 11 bases, with 22 bases between. CDR3 in amino acids: CASSQLRTAQGYTF. The DNA of the CDR3 is TGTGCCAGCTCGCAACTTCGGACAGCCCAGGGGTACACCTTC.

The chain employs TRBV28 and TRBJ2-1; unclear D gene. The CDR3 has 18 amino acids. CDR1 and CDR2 (germline): MDHEN, SYDVKM. Trimming cost V 1 base and J 0 bases, with 16 bases left between them. CDR3 sequence: CASSLSRVGLSSYNEQFF. CDR3 nucleotide sequence: TGTGCCAGCAGTTTATCCCGGGTCGGTTTAAGCTCCTACAATGAGCAGTTCTTC.

The rearrangement uses TRBV27 and TRBJ1-5; no clear D. Germline V lookup: CDR1 MNHEY, CDR2 SMNVEV (reference sequence). CDR3 length: 13 amino acids. With 6 bases removed from V and 4 bases from J, the gap between germline ends came to 10 bases. The CDR3 DNA is TGTGCCAGCAGAGACCGGAGAAATCAGCCCCAGCATTTT. Residues: CASRDRRNQPQHF.

This clone occurred once. The chain recombines TRBV27 with TRBJ2-4; tentative D call: TRBD2 (5 bases). Germline loops: CDR1 MNHEY, CDR2 SMNVEV (reference sequence). CDR3 length: 14 residues. V was cut by 5 bases and J by 5 bases, with 13 bases left in between. CDR3 region: CASSAPGIENIQYF. The DNA for the CDR3 is TGTGCCAGCAGTGCGCCCGGGATAGAAAACATTCAGTACTTC.

The chain carries TRBV7-8 and TRBJ2-1; TRBD2 aligns across 11 bases. Per germline, CDR1 SGHVS and CDR2 FQNEAQ. The junction had 8 bases not matched to a gene; V was cut back by 6 bases and J by 10 bases. CDR3 size: 14 residues. The CDR3, as DNA: TGTGCCAGCAGACGACTAGCGGGATTAGGGGAGCAGTTCTTC. Translating gives CASRRLAGLGEQFF.

This clone was counted once. The chain carries TRBV2 and TRBJ1-5; 7 nucleotides match TRBD1. Germline CDR1 SNHLY, CDR2 FYNNEI. Trimming removed 6 bases from V and 5 bases from J; junction bases left unmatched: 4. This CDR3 spans 13 amino acids. DNA for the CDR3: TGTGCCAGCAGAGCTACAGGGGATCAGCCCCAGCATTTT. Protein sequence: CASRATGDQPQHF.

The chain carries TRBV5-1 and TRBJ2-1, with D tentatively TRBD2 (5 bases). Germline V gives CDR1 SGHRS, CDR2 YFSETQ. V lost 4 bases to trimming and J lost 12 bases, with 14 bases between them. The CDR3 totals 12 residues. The CDR3: CASSLGEGRQFF. CDR3 sequence (DNA): TGCGCCAGCAGCCTAGGCGAGGGTAGGCAGTTCTTC.

The CDR3 loop is CASSEAGGNQETQYF. DNA of the CDR3: TGTGCCAGCAGTGAAGCAGGAGGGAACCAAGAGACCCAGTACTTC. The chain uses TRBV2 and TRBJ2-5, with a weak D call TRBD2 (6 bases). V dropped 0 bases and J dropped 0 bases, with 8 bases sitting between them. The CDR3 spans 15 residues. Per the germline V gene, CDR1 is SNHLY and CDR2 is FYNNEI.

There are a few counts of this clone. This chain links TRBV12-2 with TRBJ2-7; TRBD2, the D gene given by the table, was not confirmed from the DNA. TRBV12-2 is a documented pseudogene. This CDR3 contains 18 residues. DNA for the CDR3: TGTGCAAGTCGCTTATTATGCGGTTCGGGACTACCTAACTACGAGCAGTACTTC. Its protein is CASRLLCGSGLPNYEQYF.

This clone was found once. The rearrangement joins TRBV6-1 to TRBJ1-5; D unclear. The CDR3 sequence is 13 residues long. Germline V gene data show CDR1 as MNHNS and CDR2 as SASEGT. The V and J ends lost 7 bases and 7 bases respectively, with 14 bases between them. CDR3 nucleotide sequence: TGTGCCAGCATTGAGACCGGTGGCCAGCCCCAGCATTTT. Encoded protein: CASIETGGQPQHF.

The J gene is TRBJ1-2, the V gene TRBV28; no definite D call. Germline CDR1 MDHEN, CDR2 SYDVKM. This CDR3 comprises 12 residues. Trimming cost V 6 bases and J 4 bases, with 9 bases left between them. The CDR3: CASRPVSYGYTF. The DNA of the CDR3 is TGTGCCAGCAGGCCAGTATCCTATGGCTACACCTTC.

This clone was seen more than once but under ten times. This CDR3 reads CAISDHRTGSEAFF. In DNA form, the CDR3 reads TGTGCCATCAGTGACCATCGGACAGGATCTGAAGCTTTCTTT. The chain couples TRBV10-3 to TRBJ1-1, with 7 bases aligning to TRBD1. The CDR3 is 14 residues long. Germline trimming cut 3 bases from V and 6 bases from J; bases unmatched to any gene: 7. Germline CDR1 is ENHRY and CDR2 is SYGVKD.

This clone was picked up one time. V and J are TRBV7-9 and TRBJ2-1; possibly TRBD1 or TRBD2 for D (10 bases each). Trimming took 5 bases from V and 6 from J, leaving 23 bases between them. Germline assignment: CDR1 SEHNR and CDR2 FQNEAQ (reference sequence). The CDR3 spans 17 residues. The CDR3 sequence: CASSRDRGLAYINEQFF. The CDR3 nucleotides are TGTGCCAGCAGCCGGGACAGGGGACTAGCGTATATCAATGAGCAGTTCTTC.

The chain links TRBV29-1 to TRBJ2-7; D not resolved. V dropped 5 bases and J dropped 0 bases, with 14 bases sitting between them. The length of the CDR3 is 14 residues. Germline V gives CDR1 SQVTM, CDR2 ANQGSEA. The CDR3 is CSVSYGPSSYEQYF. CDR3 bases: TGCAGCGTTTCATACGGGCCTTCCTCCTACGAGCAGTACTTC.

As for this clone: This likely stems from a read error, as it lies one base from a far larger clone. This CDR3 is also generated by other DNA sequences in the sample. The chain combines TRBV18 with TRBJ1-1; D is ambiguous. Germline CDR1 and CDR2: KGHSH and LQKENI. The CDR3 contains 14 residues. CDR3 bases: TGTGCCAGCTCACCACTGGACGGAAACACTGAAGCCTTCTTT. Protein: CASSPLDGNTEAFF.

A word on this clone: Distinct nucleotide sequences in the sample also encode this CDR3. The CDR3: CASSLGEGYGYTF. The CDR3, as DNA: TGTGCCAGCAGCTTAGGAGAGGGCTATGGCTACACCTTC. The V gene is TRBV7-9, the J gene TRBJ1-2, with unresolved D. Between the trimmed V and J ends, which lost 1 base and 4 bases, there was a span of 7 bases. The germline gives CDR1 SEHNR, CDR2 FQNEAQ (reference sequence). This CDR3 spans 13 amino acids.

This clone has just one count. V is TRBV5-1 and J is TRBJ2-3; D may correspond to TRBD1 or TRBD2 (5 bases each). CDR3 length: 14 residues. Germline assignment: CDR1 SGHRS and CDR2 YFSETQ. V lost 4 bases, J lost 4 bases, and 13 bases lay in between. Written as DNA, the CDR3 is TGCGCCAGCAGCAAGGGACCCGGGGCAGATACGCAGTATTTT. The encoded protein is CASSKGPGADTQYF.

With respect to this clone: Other DNA sequences in the same sample also yield this CDR3. The gene calls are TRBV7-2 and TRBJ1-5; D remains ambiguous. Germline V gives CDR1 SGHTA, CDR2 FQGNSA. The CDR3 spans 13 residues. Deletions cut 5 bases from V and 4 bases from J, with 9 bases between. CDR3 sequence: CASSPDGNQPQHF. The CDR3 DNA follows: TGTGCCAGCAGCCCAGATGGGAATCAGCCCCAGCATTTT.

The chain couples TRBV7-2 to TRBJ2-6; D might be TRBD1 (7 bases). V lost 5 bases, J lost 2 bases, and 16 bases lay in between. The CDR3 has 17 residues. The V gene's germline CDR1 is SGHTA and CDR2 FQGNSA. CDR3 amino acids: CASSRSTGEAGANVLTF. The CDR3 nucleotides read TGTGCCAGCAGCCGGAGTACAGGGGAGGCTGGGGCCAACGTCCTGACTTTC.

The chain has TRBV30 and TRBJ2-2; 7 bases fit TRBD1. Trimming removed 3 bases from V and 5 bases from J; junction bases left unmatched: 6. There are 14 residues in the CDR3. The germline gives CDR1 GTSNPN, CDR2 SVGIG (reference sequence). CDR3 nucleotides: TGTGCCTGGAGACGAGGGGGCTCGACCGGGGAGCTGTTTTTT. Translated: CAWRRGGSTGELFF.

The DNA for the CDR3 is TGTGCCAGCAGCTTCACCCCGGGGGGCACTGAAGCTTTCTTT. It yields the protein CASSFTPGGTEAFF. The chain employs TRBV11-1 and TRBJ1-1; possible D gene TRBD1, 5 bases. This CDR3 contains 14 residues. Germline CDR1 is SGHAT and CDR2 is FQDESV (reference sequence). V was shortened by 3 bases and J by 4 bases, with 12 bases between the two germline ends.

The chain carries TRBV2 and TRBJ2-7, with 7 bases identical to TRBD2. CDR3 length: 14 residues. CDR1 is SNHLY and CDR2 is FYNNEI in the germline V gene. Unmatched junction bases numbered 7, after V lost 7 bases and J lost 1 base. The CDR3 loop is CASNSLAGSYEQYF. For the CDR3, the DNA is TGTGCCAGCAACTCCTTAGCGGGTTCCTACGAGCAGTACTTC. Full variable domain (remainder filled in from reference TRBV2 and TRBJ2-7): EPEVTQTPSHQVTQMGQEVILRCVPISNHLYFYWYRQILGQKVEFLVSFYNNEISEKSEIFDDQFSVERPDGSNFTLKIRSTKLEDSAMYFCASNSLAGSYEQYFGPGTRLTVT.

The chain employs TRBV2 and TRBJ2-3, with D tentatively TRBD1 or TRBD2 (6 bases each). The germline V gene encodes CDR1 SNHLY and CDR2 FYNNEI. The germline V and J ends were trimmed by 4 bases and 9 bases, with 11 bases remaining between them. There are 12 residues in the CDR3. This CDR3 reads CASSATGGTQYF. CDR3 DNA: TGTGCCAGCAGTGCCACCGGGGGCACGCAGTATTTT.

The chain is built from TRBV5-1 and TRBJ2-5; D is unclear. The CDR3 covers 14 residues. Trimming took off 4 bases at V and 1 base at J, with 11 bases between the two ends. CDR1 is SGHRS, CDR2 YFSETQ, per germline. Here the CDR3 DNA reads TGCGCCAGCAGCCAAGGCAGGCCCCAAGAGACCCAGTACTTC. It encodes CASSQGRPQETQYF.

V and J are TRBV9 and TRBJ2-5; unclear D gene. Germline assignment: CDR1 SGDLS and CDR2 YYNGEE. Trimming pared 1 base from V and 1 base from J, leaving 11 bases between. This CDR3 is 15 amino acids long. CDR3 DNA sequence: TGTGCCAGCAGCGTAAGCAATCGGGCCCAAGAGACCCAGTACTTC. Translating gives CASSVSNRAQETQYF.

V gene TRBV19 combines with J gene TRBJ2-5; weak D call: TRBD2 (5 bases). CDR3 size: 14 residues. CDR1 and CDR2 (germline): LNHDA, SQIVND (reference sequence). V lost 1 base to trimming and J lost 5 bases, with 11 bases between them. The CDR3 spells CASSIGGSRETQYF. In DNA, the CDR3 is TGTGCCAGTAGTATAGGTGGGAGTAGGGAGACCCAGTACTTC.

The V gene is TRBV7-3, the J gene TRBJ1-1; 7 nucleotides match TRBD1. The CDR3 spans 13 residues. Germline CDR1 SGHTA, CDR2 FQGTGA. V lost 5 bases to trimming and J lost 8 bases; unmatched junction nucleotides: 8. CDR3 sequence (DNA): TGTGCCAGCAGCCTAGCCCGGGACAGCGAAGCTTTCTTT. Translating gives CASSLARDSEAFF.

The rearrangement joins TRBV15 to TRBJ1-3; TRBD1 matches at 9 bases. The CDR3 sequence is 15 residues long. V shed 7 bases and J 4 bases; nucleotides not matched to a gene: 8. CDR1 LNHNV and CDR2 YYDKDF come from the germline V gene (reference sequence). As DNA, the CDR3 is TGTGCCACCACCCGGGACAGGGTTTTCGGAAACACCATATATTTT. Translation gives CATTRDRVFGNTIYF.